These T cell receptor beta chains were read from a single sample in a study of blood T cell repertoires in COVID-19. Libraries were prepared by immunoSEQ multiplex PCR; TCRdb keeps only in-frame clonotypes and omits some of them. The sample holds 150,000 to 200,000 clones, roughly 90% seen once. Sequencing was carried out using peripheral blood. Receptors originate from a woman between 70 and 85 years old with acute or convalescent COVID-19. The conserved cysteine and the conserved F or W are not part of the CDR3 here.

v_call: TRBV2
cdr3_aa: ASSEARGWNQPQH

v_call: TRBV19
cdr3_aa: ASSMEAAINAF

v_call: TRBV5-4
cdr3_aa: ASSSGQGRGEQY

v_call: TRBV24-1
cdr3_aa: ATSDQTGGHGGYT

v_call: TRBV9
cdr3_aa: ASSKIASGNTIY

v_call: TRBV4-1
cdr3_aa: ASSQDERFQETQY

v_call: TRBV3-1/TRBV3-2
cdr3_aa: ASSPYTSGFTDTQY

v_call: TRBV7-9
cdr3_aa: ASSGATSTDTQY

v_call: TRBV18
cdr3_aa: ASSPQQGGDYGYT

v_call: TRBV5-1
cdr3_aa: ASSLTGQAEAF

v_call: TRBV7-8
cdr3_aa: ASRLDLNTGELF

v_call: TRBV11-1
cdr3_aa: ASSRDYSYNEQF

v_call: TRBV4-1
cdr3_aa: ASSRQQGDNEQF

v_call: TRBV10-3
cdr3_aa: AISEDSTYEQY

v_call: TRBV9
cdr3_aa: ASSPGSAMNTEAF

v_call: TRBV20-1
cdr3_aa: SASGANYGYT

v_call: TRBV3-1/TRBV3-2
cdr3_aa: ASSQFVGQGGYGYT

v_call: TRBV29-1
cdr3_aa: SVADRIGTAGYT

v_call: TRBV5-4
cdr3_aa: ASSSQGNQPQH